The TCR beta chain under discussion was sequenced for a study of CD4 T cells in relation to SARS-CoV-2 and coronaviruses. Across the whole study: After roughly 9 days of antigen culture, PBMC TCR beta CDR3s were sequenced.

Sequencing used immunoSEQ multiplex PCR; TCRdb keeps in-frame clones, though not all of them. The table shows 15,000 to 20,000 clones, with 65% to 75% occurring only once. Germline assignment: CDR1 MDHEN and CDR2 SYDVKM. CDR3 length: 14 amino acids. Trimming removed 2 bases from V and 6 bases from J, with 13 bases in between. Worth noting for this clone: As yet, its antigen is unknown.

CD4+ T cells from unexposed donors were obtained before the COVID-19 pandemic (2011-2018). CD4+ T cells were isolated from the cells after about 11 days of culture. Each well had 2 million to 2.5 million PBMCs in approximately 5% human AB serum with IL-2. Fresh IL-2 medium replaced half the medium on days 3 and 7. The rearrangement joins TRBV28 to TRBJ1-1; the D gene is possibly TRBD1 (6 bases). Sequenced sample: CD4+ T cells from PBMCs, cultured in vitro. This receptor was obtained from a human donor in good health. The CDR3 spells CASSLGGALAEAFF. CDR3 bases: TGTGCCAGCAGTTTAGGGGGGGCTCTTGCTGAAGCTTTCTTT.